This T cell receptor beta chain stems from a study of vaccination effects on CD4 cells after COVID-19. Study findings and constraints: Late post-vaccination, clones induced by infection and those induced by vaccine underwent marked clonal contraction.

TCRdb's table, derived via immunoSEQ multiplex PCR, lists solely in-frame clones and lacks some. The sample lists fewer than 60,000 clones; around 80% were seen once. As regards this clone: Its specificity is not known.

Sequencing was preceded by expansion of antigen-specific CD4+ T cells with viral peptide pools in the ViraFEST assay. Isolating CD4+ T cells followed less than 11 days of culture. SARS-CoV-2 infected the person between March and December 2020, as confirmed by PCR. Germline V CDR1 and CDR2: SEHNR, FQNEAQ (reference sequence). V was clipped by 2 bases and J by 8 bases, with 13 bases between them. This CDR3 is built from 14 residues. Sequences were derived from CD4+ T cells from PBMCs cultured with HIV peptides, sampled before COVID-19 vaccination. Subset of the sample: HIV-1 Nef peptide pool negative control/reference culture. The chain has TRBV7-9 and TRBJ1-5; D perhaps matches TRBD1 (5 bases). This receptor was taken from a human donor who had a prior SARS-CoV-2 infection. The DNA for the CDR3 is TGTGCCAGCAGCTTACAGGGTGGCGACGAGCCCCAGCATTTT. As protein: CASSLQGGDEPQHF. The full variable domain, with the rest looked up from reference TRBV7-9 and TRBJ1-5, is DTGVSQNPRHKITKRGQNVTFRCDPISEHNRLYWYRQTLGQGPEFLTYFQNEAQLEKSRLLSDRFSAERPKGSFSTLEIQRTEQGDSAMYLCASSLQGGDEPQHFGDGTRLSIL.